One sample yielded the 30 T cell receptor beta chains listed below, sequenced in a study of shared clonotypes between healthy human individuals. Sequencing used immunoSEQ multiplex PCR; TCRdb keeps in-frame clones, though not all of them. The table includes approximately 500,000 clones, 79% detected once. What was sequenced was PBMCs. These receptors were collected from a woman between 40 and 50 years old in good health. Some clones in this sample may be carry-over from other donors' samples.

The table lists this clone with a few counts. The chain joins TRBV7-6 to TRBJ1-5; D call uncertain. Germline CDR1 SGHVS, CDR2 FNYEAQ. Between the trimmed V and J ends, which lost 0 bases and 3 bases, there was a span of 3 bases. The CDR3 is 13 amino acids. The CDR3 sequence is CASSLADNQPQHF. The CDR3 region has the DNA TGTGCCAGCAGCTTAGCCGACAATCAGCCCCAGCATTTT.

CDR3 DNA: TGTGCCAGCAAAATACGGATCAGCGATGAGCAGTACTTC. This codes for CASKIRISDEQYF. V and J are TRBV27 and TRBJ2-7, with D hard to call. Germline lookup yields CDR1 MNHEY and CDR2 SMNVEV (reference sequence). Trimming left V 7 bases short and J 7 bases short, with 17 bases between. The CDR3 has 13 residues.

Only a few counts were recorded for this clone. The chain uses TRBV7-8 and TRBJ2-5; 12 nucleotides line up with TRBD2. The CDR3 runs to 18 residues. V lost 3 bases, J lost 5 bases, and 13 bases stayed unmatched. CDR1 is SGHVS and CDR2 is FQNEAQ in the germline V gene. The CDR3 here is CASSFSWVTSGSEETQYF. CDR3 coding DNA: TGTGCCAGCAGCTTCTCTTGGGTGACTAGCGGGAGCGAGGAGACCCAGTACTTC.

The genes are TRBV7-2 and TRBJ2-7; 8 nucleotides line up with TRBD1. The CDR3 extends over 15 amino acids. Germline assignment: CDR1 SGHTA and CDR2 FQGNSA. V was pared by 5 bases and J by 2 bases, with 8 bases of the junction left unmatched. This CDR3 reads CASSQGQALAYEQYF. As DNA, the CDR3 is TGTGCCAGCAGCCAGGGACAGGCTCTGGCCTACGAGCAGTACTTC. The full variable domain, completed using reference TRBV7-2 and TRBJ2-7, is GAGVSQSPSNKVTEKGKDVELRCDPISGHTALYWYRQSLGQGLEFLIYFQGNSAPDKSGLPSDRFSAERTGGSVSTLTIQRTQQEDSAVYLCASSQGQALAYEQYFGPGTRLTVT.

This clone has just a few counts. This specimen includes other DNA sequences encoding the same CDR3. The chain is built from TRBV6-4 and TRBJ1-5; no definite D call. Germline V gene sequence: CDR1 MRHNA, CDR2 SNTAGT. There are 13 residues in the CDR3. V dropped 3 bases and J dropped 0 bases, with 3 bases sitting between them. The CDR3 here is CASSEGSNQPQHF. The DNA for the CDR3 is TGTGCCAGCAGTGAGGGTAGCAATCAGCCCCAGCATTTT.

This chain joins TRBV4-1 and TRBJ2-1; 11 bases match TRBD2. The V segment lost 2 bases and the J segment 2 bases; nucleotides outside the gene matches: 2. There are 16 residues in the CDR3. Germline V gene data show CDR1 as MGHRA and CDR2 as YSYEKL. The CDR3, as DNA: TGCGCCAGCAGCCAACCGGGACTAGCGGCCTACAATGAGCAGTTCTTC. This encodes CASSQPGLAAYNEQFF.

The V and J genes are TRBV6-5 and TRBJ2-7; 9 bases are a match to TRBD2. The V segment lost 2 bases and the J segment 6 bases; nucleotides outside the gene matches: 8. CDR1 MNHEY and CDR2 SVGAGI come from the germline V gene. This CDR3 comprises 15 residues. The CDR3 loop is CASSYEGGRAGEQYF. In DNA, the CDR3 is TGTGCCAGCAGTTACGAAGGCGGGAGGGCCGGCGAGCAGTACTTC.

The chain recombines TRBV7-8 with TRBJ2-7, with 14 bases identical to TRBD2. J was trimmed by 7 bases and V by 5 bases; bases with no gene match: 16. The V gene's germline CDR1 is SGHVS and CDR2 FQNEAQ. CDR3 length equals 18 residues. The CDR3 spells CASSPQGTSGSSLWEQYF. CDR3 DNA: TGTGCCAGCAGCCCACAGGGGACTAGCGGGAGCAGTCTGTGGGAGCAGTACTTC.

The chain has TRBV4-2 and TRBJ2-7; tentatively, D is TRBD1 or TRBD2 (5 bases each). The CDR3 totals 14 residues. In germline, CDR1 is LGHNA, CDR2 YNFKEQ. Deletions cut 6 bases from V and 4 bases from J, with 16 bases between. This CDR3 reads CASSRTGRDYEQYF. DNA of the CDR3: TGTGCCAGCAGTCGGACGGGGCGCGATTACGAGCAGTACTTC.

CDR3: CASSILAESYEQYF. Here the CDR3 DNA reads TGTGCCAGTAGTATATTAGCGGAGTCCTACGAGCAGTACTTC. The chain joins TRBV19 to TRBJ2-7, with D tentatively TRBD2 (6 bases). The CDR3 loop spans 14 amino acids. CDR1 is LNHDA, CDR2 SQIVND, per germline (reference sequence). V lost 2 bases, J lost 1 base, and 9 bases lay in between.

Regarding this clone: A read error may produce the germline difference seen at one junction end. Other DNA sequences from this sample encode an identical CDR3 as well. The chain employs TRBV7-3 and TRBJ2-1; unclear D gene. The germline V gene has CDR1 SGHTA and CDR2 FQGTGA. The CDR3 is 13 amino acids. The CDR3 DNA follows: TGTGCCAGCAGCCTAACCCGGGACAATGAGCAGTTCTTC. It is translated as CASSLTRDNEQFF.

The genes are TRBV7-2 and TRBJ1-3; D ambiguous. CDR1 is SGHTA and CDR2 is FQGNSA in the germline V gene. Deletions cut 4 bases from V and 2 bases from J, with 9 bases between. The CDR3 consists of 14 residues. The CDR3 nucleotides read TGTGCCAGCAGCTCGGACGAGACTGGAAACACCATATATTTT. This encodes CASSSDETGNTIYF.

This chain connects TRBV7-5 to TRBJ2-1; the table calls TRBD2, which could not be checked here. TRBV7-5 is a documented pseudogene. The CDR3 covers 15 residues. For the CDR3, the DNA is TGTGTCAGAAGCTTAGCAGCGCCTTCCTACAATGAGCAGTTCTTC. Translating gives CVRSLAAPSYNEQFF.

This clone was found a few times. The chain combines TRBV28 with TRBJ1-2; 7 bases are a match to TRBD1. After removal of 4 bases from V and 6 bases from J, the junction contained 2 bases not matched to a gene. Germline-derived CDR1 and CDR2 are MDHEN and SYDVKM. This CDR3 has 12 residues. The DNA of the CDR3 is TGTGCCAGCAGTTCTACAGGGGATGGCTACACCTTC. Amino acids: CASSSTGDGYTF.

The chain combines TRBV27 with TRBJ1-1; 7 bases agree with TRBD1. Trimming cost V 5 bases and J 4 bases; bases outside gene matches: 4. The CDR3 is 13 amino acids. In germline, CDR1 is MNHEY, CDR2 SMNVEV (reference sequence). The CDR3 reads CASSRQGSTEAFF. The CDR3 DNA reads TGTGCCAGCAGTCGACAGGGATCCACTGAAGCTTTCTTT.

This clone has a handful of counts. The genes are TRBV6-5 and TRBJ1-4; no clear D. This CDR3 spans 13 amino acids. Per germline, CDR1 MNHEY and CDR2 SVGAGI. Trimming took off 6 bases at V and 8 bases at J, with 13 bases between the two ends. CDR3: CASSLGPTEKLFF. CDR3 in DNA: TGTGCCAGCAGCCTCGGACCAACGGAAAAACTGTTTTTT.

Ten or more counts support this clone. The chain combines TRBV20-1 with TRBJ1-2, with D uncertain. V lost 6 bases and J lost 5, with 10 bases in between. The V gene's germline CDR1 is DFQATT and CDR2 SNEGSKA (reference sequence). This CDR3 has 11 residues. In nucleotides, the CDR3 is TGCAGTGCGCAGGAACGTTATGGCTACACCTTC. Encoded protein: CSAQERYGYTF.

The chain uses TRBV4-3 and TRBJ2-3; 9 nucleotides align to TRBD1. This CDR3 is 16 amino acids long. V lost 5 bases to trimming and J lost 4 bases; unmatched junction nucleotides: 10. Germline V gene data show CDR1 as LGHNA and CDR2 as YSLEER. The CDR3 region is CASSKDRDRVADTQYF. The CDR3 region has the DNA TGCGCCAGCAGCAAGGACCGGGACAGGGTGGCAGATACGCAGTATTTT.

The chain carries TRBV7-2 and TRBJ2-7; D might be TRBD2 (6 bases). Germline V gene lookup returns CDR1 SGHTA and CDR2 FQGNSA. The CDR3 contains 16 residues. V shed 4 bases and J shed 3 bases, with 19 bases lying between them. In DNA form, the CDR3 reads TGTGCCAGCAGCTCGACATTAGCGGCAGCTATCTACGAGCAGTACTTC. This sequence encodes CASSSTLAAAIYEQYF.

The rearrangement joins TRBV28 to TRBJ1-5; D unresolved. The germline gives CDR1 MDHEN, CDR2 SYDVKM. The CDR3 totals 14 residues. Trimming took off 7 bases at V and 0 bases at J, with 10 bases between the two ends. CDR3 bases: TGTGCCAGCAAAAGGGAAGTTAGCAATCAGCCCCAGCATTTT. Residues: CASKREVSNQPQHF.

This clone has a single count. V and J are TRBV5-4 and TRBJ2-7, with a tentative D call TRBD2 (6 bases). Germline V lookup: CDR1 SGHNT, CDR2 YYREEE (reference sequence). V was trimmed by 4 bases and J by 2 bases, leaving 16 bases between them. CDR3 size: 15 residues. The CDR3: CASSLKSGGPYEQYF. The DNA of the CDR3 is TGTGCCAGCAGCCTGAAAAGCGGAGGGCCCTACGAGCAGTACTTC.

This clone appeared a single time. This chain links TRBV7-2 with TRBJ2-7; D remains ambiguous. The germline V and J ends were trimmed by 5 bases and 0 bases, with 20 bases remaining between them. Germline V lookup: CDR1 SGHTA, CDR2 FQGNSA. This CDR3 has 17 residues. In DNA, the CDR3 is TGTGCCAGCAGCCCGACCGAAGGGCTTTACTACTCCTACGAGCAGTACTTC. Translated, it gives CASSPTEGLYYSYEQYF.

The V gene is TRBV7-9, the J gene TRBJ2-5; TRBD2 matches 12 bases. This CDR3 contains 17 residues. The V and J ends lost 5 bases and 2 bases, in that order; junction bases with no gene match: 9. CDR1 is SEHNR, CDR2 FQNEAQ, per germline (reference sequence). In DNA, the CDR3 is TGTGCCAGCAGCCCGGGACTAGCGGGTCGCCTTCAAGAGACCCAGTACTTC. It encodes CASSPGLAGRLQETQYF.

This CDR3 reads CASSARQGTSGSRGTDTQYF. CDR3 nucleotides: TGTGCCAGCAGTGCCCGACAGGGGACTAGCGGGAGCCGGGGGACAGATACGCAGTATTTT. The chain combines TRBV6-1 with TRBJ2-3; TRBD2 matches 14 bases. This CDR3 spans 20 amino acids. Losses at the gene ends were 4 bases for V and 3 bases for J; bases not matched to a gene: 15. CDR1 and CDR2 from the germline V gene are MNHNS and SASEGT.

This clone showed up many times. The rearrangement joins TRBV5-1 to TRBJ2-5; 8 bases fit TRBD1. Trimming at V came to 3 bases and at J to 3 bases, leaving 4 bases not matched to a gene. The length of the CDR3 is 14 residues. The germline CDR1 and CDR2 sequences are SGHRS and YFSETQ. CDR3 in amino acids: CASSSGTGKETQYF. The CDR3 DNA sequence: TGCGCCAGCAGCTCCGGGACAGGCAAAGAGACCCAGTACTTC.

The gene calls are TRBV7-3 and TRBJ2-7; D is undetermined. Trimming took off 6 bases at V and 0 bases at J, with 15 bases between the two ends. The CDR3 sequence is 15 residues long. Germline V gives CDR1 SGHTA, CDR2 FQGTGA. The CDR3 is CASSERATSSYEQYF. The DNA for the CDR3 is TGTGCCAGCAGTGAAAGAGCGACAAGCTCCTACGAGCAGTACTTC.

This sequence joins TRBV7-9 and TRBJ2-5; D is possibly TRBD1 (6 bases). Trimming removed 2 bases from V and 4 bases from J, with 11 bases in between. The CDR3 totals 14 residues. Germline assignment: CDR1 SEHNR and CDR2 FQNEAQ (reference sequence). In DNA form, the CDR3 reads TGTGCCAGCAGCTTACGACAGGCAGGAGAGACCCAGTACTTC. It codes for CASSLRQAGETQYF.

This clone has just a few counts. The chain uses TRBV18 and TRBJ1-1; 9 nucleotides match TRBD1. The V gene's germline CDR1 is KGHSH and CDR2 LQKENI. The CDR3 consists of 14 residues. The ends lost 5 bases at V and 5 bases at J; junction bases unmatched: 6. CDR3 nucleotide sequence: TGTGCCAGCTCATTACAGGGGGCACAAACTGAAGCTTTCTTT. Translated: CASSLQGAQTEAFF. The full variable domain, rest sourced from reference TRBV18 and TRBJ1-1, is NAGVMQNPRHLVRRRGQEARLRCSPMKGHSHVYWYRQLPEEGLKFMVYLQKENIIDESGMPKERFSAEFPKEGPSILRIQQVVRGDSAAYFCASSLQGAQTEAFFGQGTRLTVV.

The CDR3 protein is CASSFTTGGEWNIQYF. CDR3 nucleotides: TGCGCCAGCAGCTTTACCACAGGGGGCGAATGGAACATTCAGTACTTC. The rearrangement uses TRBV5-1 and TRBJ2-4; 9 positions match TRBD1. The CDR3 consists of 16 residues. Germline V gives CDR1 SGHRS, CDR2 YFSETQ. Losses at the gene ends were 2 bases for V and 7 bases for J; bases not matched to a gene: 10. Using reference TRBV5-1 and TRBJ2-4 for the parts outside the CDR3, the full variable domain is KAGVTQTPRYLIKTRGQQVTLSCSPISGHRSVSWYQQTPGQGLQFLFEYFSETQRNKGNFPGRFSGRQFSNSRSEMNVSTLELGDSALYLCASSFTTGGEWNIQYFGAGTRLSVL.

This clone was seen more than once but under ten times. This chain links TRBV7-9 with TRBJ2-1; 8 bases align to TRBD2. V dropped 2 bases and J dropped 10; count of bases not matched to a gene: 4. Per the germline V gene, CDR1 is SEHNR and CDR2 is FQNEAQ (reference sequence). The CDR3 runs to 13 residues. In nucleotides, the CDR3 is TGTGCCAGCAGCTTACAAGGCGGGGGGGAGCAGTTCTTC. Residues: CASSLQGGGEQFF.